This is a list of T cell receptor beta chains from one sample in a study of beta chain features in type 1 diabetes. Only in-frame clones appear in the TCRdb table, and some are missing; sequencing was by immunoSEQ multiplex PCR. The sample has over 600,000 clones; roughly 12% are singletons. Sequencing was done on a sample of naive CD4+ T cells from blood. Every receptor here comes from a man aged 25-45 years with type 1 diabetes. CDR3s include the opening cysteine and the closing phenylalanine or tryptophan. Each record gives: CDR3 DNA, CDR3 protein, J gene, clone size, V gene, D gene. D genes are given only for firm matches. The size entry is marked missing in some rows and otherwise reads once, few, many or a size class.

TGCGCCAGCAGTCCCGACAGGGAGAACACCGGGGAGCTGTTTTTT | CASSPDRENTGELFF | TRBJ2-2 | NA | TRBV5-1 | TRBD1
TGTGCCAGCAGCTTGGCACGGACAGGGATCACAGATACGCAGTATTTT | CASSLARTGITDTQYF | TRBJ2-3 | NA | TRBV5-4 | TRBD1
TGCAGCGTCACCCCCGGGACAGCGAATGAAAAACTGTTTTTT | CSVTPGTANEKLFF | TRBJ1-4 | NA | TRBV29-1 | TRBD1
TGTGCCAGTAGTAAGGGACAGGGACCCTCTGGGGCCAACGTCCTGACTTTC | CASSKGQGPSGANVLTF | TRBJ2-6 | NA | TRBV19 | TRBD1
TGTGCCATCAGTGAAGAAAGGCTAGCCTATAATTCACCCCTCCACTTT | CAISEERLAYNSPLHF | TRBJ1-6 | NA | TRBV10-3 | NA
TGTGCCAGCAGTTGGGGGGGAGGATCGCAGTATTTT | CASSWGGGSQYF | TRBJ2-3 | NA | TRBV28 | TRBD2
TGTGCCAGCAGCTCAGCCTGGACTAGCGGGGGCCCAGATACGCAGTATTTT | CASSSAWTSGGPDTQYF | TRBJ2-3 | few | TRBV11-3 | TRBD2
TGTGCCTGGAGTGGGCAGGGGACCTACGAGCAGTACTTC | CAWSGQGTYEQYF | TRBJ2-7 | NA | TRBV30 | NA
TGTGCCAGCAGCGATCCCGGGACAGGGTTCGGGACCCAGCATTTT | CASSDPGTGFGTQHF | TRBJ1-5 | NA | TRBV7-2 | TRBD1
TGTGCCAGCAGCGTAGATGGGGGTTCCTACAATGAGCAGTTCTTC | CASSVDGGSYNEQFF | TRBJ2-1 | few | TRBV9 | NA
TGCAGCGTTGAATCGGGGGCTGGGGCCAACGTCCTGACTTTC | CSVESGAGANVLTF | TRBJ2-6 | NA | TRBV29-1 | NA
TGTGCCAGCAGCGTAGAACCCCTCGGCGAGCAGTACTTC | CASSVEPLGEQYF | TRBJ2-7 | few | TRBV9 | NA
TGCAGCGGGACAGGGAGCACAGATACGCAGTATTTT | CSGTGSTDTQYF | TRBJ2-3 | few | TRBV29-1 | TRBD1
TGTGCCAGCAGCATGCAGGGGTGGAGCAATCAGCCCCAGCATTTT | CASSMQGWSNQPQHF | TRBJ1-5 | NA | TRBV7-2 | NA
TGTGCCAGCATCCTACCAAATAGCGGGGGGGCGGATACGCAGTATTTT | CASILPNSGGADTQYF | TRBJ2-3 | NA | TRBV7-9 | TRBD2
TGTGCCAGCAGCGTAGACTGGGGTAGAGACACTGAAGCTTTCTTT | CASSVDWGRDTEAFF | TRBJ1-1 | NA | TRBV9 | NA
TGTGCCAGCAGCCAAGGAGGCTCCGGGGCCAACGTCCTGACTTTC | CASSQGGSGANVLTF | TRBJ2-6 | few | TRBV14 | NA
TGCACCAGCAGCCAAGACTGGGGCGCGACTTGGATTAGCAATCAGCCCCAGCATTTT | CTSSQDWGATWISNQPQHF | TRBJ1-5 | NA | TRBV1 | NA
TGTGCCAGCTGGGACAGGGGAAACACCGGGGAGCTGTTTTTT | CASWDRGNTGELFF | TRBJ2-2 | NA | TRBV28 | TRBD1
TGTGCCAGCAGCACTAGACAGGCCTATGCGAACACCGGGGAGCTGTTTTTT | CASSTRQAYANTGELFF | TRBJ2-2 | NA | TRBV9 | NA
TGTGCCAGCAGCTTCCGAGGGGGGGTAGAGACCCAGTACTTC | CASSFRGGVETQYF | TRBJ2-5 | NA | TRBV13 | NA
TGTGCCATCAGTGAGGTGCTCAACACCGGGGAGCTGTTTTTT | CAISEVLNTGELFF | TRBJ2-2 | NA | TRBV10-3 | NA
TGTGCCTGGAGTCGACGGACGACAGGTAGGAGCAATCAGCCCCAGCATTTT | CAWSRRTTGRSNQPQHF | TRBJ1-5 | NA | TRBV30 | NA
TGTGCCAGCAGGTTCCCCCTCACAGATACGCAGTATTTT | CASRFPLTDTQYF | TRBJ2-3 | few | TRBV7-8 | NA
TGTGCCATCAGTGAGTGGCAGGTACCACTCGAGCAGTACTTC | CAISEWQVPLEQYF | TRBJ2-7 | NA | TRBV10-3 | NA
TGTGCCAGCAGCCCAAGACAGGGTGATAGCTATGGCTACACCTTC | CASSPRQGDSYGYTF | TRBJ1-2 | NA | TRBV4-2 | TRBD1
TGTGCCAGCAGCTTGTTGCGACGGGGAGATACGCAGTATTTT | CASSLLRRGDTQYF | TRBJ2-3 | NA | TRBV7-3 | NA
TGTGCCAGCAGCGTGGCAGTTGCAACTAATGAAAAACTGTTTTTT | CASSVAVATNEKLFF | TRBJ1-4 | NA | TRBV9 | NA
TGTGCCAGCAGCTTTTCGGATACGCAGTATTTT | CASSFSDTQYF | TRBJ2-3 | NA | TRBV7-2 | NA
TGTGCCAGCAGCTTAGGGCAGCTATCTAGCACAGATACGCAGTATTTT | CASSLGQLSSTDTQYF | TRBJ2-3 | few | TRBV7-9 | NA
TGTGCCAGCAGCTCCTGGCCGAGGGGCGAATACAATGAGCAGTTCTTC | CASSSWPRGEYNEQFF | TRBJ2-1 | NA | TRBV7-8 | NA
TGTGCCAGCAGCCCAACCCCCCCGGGGGGGTGGACCGGGGAGCTGTTTTTT | CASSPTPPGGWTGELFF | TRBJ2-2 | few | TRBV7-2 | TRBD2
TGTGCCAGCAGCTATCACACCGGGACAGGGGTGGTTCAGCCCCAGCATTTT | CASSYHTGTGVVQPQHF | TRBJ1-5 | NA | TRBV5-6 | TRBD1
TGTGCCAGCAGTTCCCCAAGGACCCAGTACTTC | CASSSPRTQYF | TRBJ2-5 | NA | TRBV6-5 | NA
TGTGCCAGCAGTTACATGGACAGGATAAACTATGGCTACACCTTC | CASSYMDRINYGYTF | TRBJ1-2 | NA | TRBV6-5 | TRBD1
TGTGCCAGCAGCTTGTCGATTTCGGGGGGCCGAGCTGAAGCTTTCTTT | CASSLSISGGRAEAFF | TRBJ1-1 | NA | TRBV7-3 | NA
TGTGCCAGCAGCCAGGGGGCTCGGCAGCCCCAGCATTTT | CASSQGARQPQHF | TRBJ1-5 | NA | TRBV28 | TRBD1
TGTGCCAGCAGCGCCTCTTTAGCGGGGGGGTCAGATACGCAGTATTTT | CASSASLAGGSDTQYF | TRBJ2-3 | NA | TRBV2 | TRBD2
TGCGCCAGCAGCTTGCTACAGGGACCCACAGATACGCAGTATTTT | CASSLLQGPTDTQYF | TRBJ2-3 | few | TRBV5-1 | NA
TGTGCCAGCAGCCAAGATCTAAAACCAAATTCACCCCTCCACTTT | CASSQDLKPNSPLHF | TRBJ1-6 | NA | TRBV4-2 | NA
TGCGCCAGCAGCTTGTTGACACGGAACACTGAAGCTTTCTTT | CASSLLTRNTEAFF | TRBJ1-1 | few | TRBV5-1 | NA
TGTGCCAGCAGCGTAACTACCGGGACGGATAACACCGGGGAGCTGTTTTTT | CASSVTTGTDNTGELFF | TRBJ2-2 | NA | TRBV9 | NA
TGCAGCGTTGCGAGGGGGGGCGAGCAGTACTTC | CSVARGGEQYF | TRBJ2-7 | NA | TRBV29-1 | NA
TGTGCCAGCAGCTCATCGGGACAGGCGAACACCGGGGAGCTGTTTTTT | CASSSSGQANTGELFF | TRBJ2-2 | NA | TRBV7-7 | TRBD1
TGTGCCAGCAGTTACCCCCTCGGGACTAGTGGAGAGACCCAGTACTTC | CASSYPLGTSGETQYF | TRBJ2-5 | NA | TRBV6-5 | TRBD2
TGTGCCAGCAGTGTTACTAGCGGAATAGCCAAAAACATTCAGTACTTC | CASSVTSGIAKNIQYF | TRBJ2-4 | few | TRBV2 | TRBD2
TGTGCCAGCTCACCACCCTCAGATACGCAGTATTTT | CASSPPSDTQYF | TRBJ2-3 | NA | TRBV18 | NA
TGTGCCAGCAGCTTAGAGAGTAATTCACCCCTCCACTTT | CASSLESNSPLHF | TRBJ1-6 | few | TRBV7-9 | NA
TGCGCCAGCAGCCAAGATCGAGGGACCCGCTACGAGCAGTACTTC | CASSQDRGTRYEQYF | TRBJ2-7 | few | TRBV4-3 | NA
TGTGCCACCAGCGGTGGTGGGACAAACACAGATACGCAGTATTTT | CATSGGGTNTDTQYF | TRBJ2-3 | few | TRBV15 | NA
TGTGCCAGCAGTTACAACAGCCCGTATGGCTACACCTTC | CASSYNSPYGYTF | TRBJ1-2 | few | TRBV6-5 | NA
TGTGCCAGCAGCTTTTCCGCGTCCTACAATGAGCAGTTCTTC | CASSFSASYNEQFF | TRBJ2-1 | NA | TRBV7-6 | NA
TGTGCCAGCAGAAGGGGTATAGACATTCAGTACTTC | CASRRGIDIQYF | TRBJ2-4 | few | TRBV6-1 | NA
TGCGCCAGCTCCTTCTCGGCCCCTAACTATGGCTACACCTTC | CASSFSAPNYGYTF | TRBJ1-2 | NA | TRBV5-1 | NA